Listed below are T cell receptor beta chains from one sample, sequenced in a study of PD-1 blockade in mismatch repair-deficient tumors. Repertoires were generated with immunoSEQ multiplex PCR, while TCRdb's copy carries only in-frame clones and drops some. The sample contains 85,000 to 130,000 clones, 70% to 85% of which appear only once. Sequencing was performed on peripheral blood, taken 36 weeks after starting pembrolizumab. Source of these receptors: an adult with mismatch repair-deficient cancer. CDR3s include the opening cysteine and the closing phenylalanine or tryptophan. Fields, in order: D gene, clone size, V gene, J gene, CDR3 protein, CDR3 DNA. The D gene is left open where the match is weak. Expanded clones get a size class; other rows say once, few or many, or leave the size out.

NA,NA,TRBV19,TRBJ1-5,CASRALTLDSNQPQHF,TGTGCCAGTAGAGCGTTGACGTTGGATAGCAATCAGCCCCAGCATTTT
NA,once,TRBV27,TRBJ2-1,CASSLQGGYNEQFF,TGTGCCAGCAGTTTACAAGGCGGATACAATGAGCAGTTCTTC
NA,NA,TRBV6-6,TRBJ1-2,CASRDESGYTF,TGTGCCAGCAGAGACGAGTCAGGCTACACCTTC
NA,once,TRBV5-6,TRBJ1-1,CASSLAGGNTEAFF,TGTGCCAGCAGCTTGGCCGGGGGTAACACTGAAGCTTTCTTT
NA,NA,TRBV5-4,TRBJ1-1,CASSFGTQGAEAFF,TGTGCCAGCAGCTTCGGGACGCAGGGCGCTGAAGCTTTCTTT
NA,once,TRBV2,TRBJ2-1,CASSEEGGIYYNEQFF,TGTGCCAGCAGTGAAGAAGGCGGGATATACTACAATGAGCAGTTCTTC
NA,NA,TRBV10-3,TRBJ1-1,CATLIVGAGGTEAFF,TGTGCCACTTTGATTGTCGGCGCCGGGGGCACTGAAGCTTTCTTT
NA,NA,TRBV6-5,TRBJ2-7,CASSQRGYNTEQYF,TGTGCCAGCAGTCAACGGGGGTACAATACGGAGCAGTACTTC
TRBD2,once,TRBV7-2,TRBJ2-1,CASSFGTSGRASYNEQFF,TGTGCCAGCAGCTTCGGGACTAGCGGGAGGGCCTCCTACAATGAGCAGTTCTTC
TRBD2,NA,TRBV19,TRBJ2-1,CASSIPGTSGRFEQFF,TGTGCCAGTAGTATTCCAGGGACTAGCGGGAGGTTTGAGCAGTTCTTC
NA,few,TRBV6-1,TRBJ2-2,CASSAGGWGSTGELFF,TGTGCCAGCAGTGCGGGTGGTTGGGGGAGCACCGGGGAGCTGTTTTTT
NA,few,TRBV11-2,TRBJ2-7,CASSFSHSTYEQYF,TGTGCCAGCAGCTTTAGTCACAGTACCTACGAGCAGTACTTC
TRBD1,NA,TRBV11-3,TRBJ2-7,CASSSRDRAAYEQYF,TGTGCCAGCAGCAGCCGGGACAGGGCTGCCTACGAGCAGTACTTC
NA,once,TRBV11-2,TRBJ1-4,CASTPGNRAEKLFF,TGTGCCAGCACCCCAGGGAACAGGGCTGAAAAACTGTTTTTT
NA,few,TRBV5-8,TRBJ1-1,CASRPLSLNTEAFF,TGTGCCAGCCGGCCACTGAGTTTGAACACTGAAGCTTTCTTT
NA,NA,TRBV7-2,TRBJ1-5,CASSSRQSLPPQHF,TGTGCCAGCAGCTCTAGACAGTCTCTCCCGCCCCAGCATTTT
TRBD2,NA,TRBV7-2,TRBJ2-1,CASTETSGLEEQFF,TGTGCCAGCACGGAGACTAGCGGGCTGGAAGAGCAGTTCTTC
NA,NA,TRBV7-2,TRBJ2-1,CASSFGGERWGEQFF,TGTGCCAGCAGCTTTGGCGGAGAACGCTGGGGTGAGCAGTTCTTC